This TCR beta chain appears in the sequencing data of a study of blood T cell repertoires in COVID-19. The table came from immunoSEQ multiplex PCR; TCRdb's copy has only in-frame clones and leaves some out. In the table there are roughly 330,000 clones, 70% to 90% of which are singletons. In assigning cohorts, the study relied on participant-reported clinical history. For recovered donors of Cohort 3, there were two negative PCRs, clearance, or symptom resolution. V lost 5 bases to trimming and J lost 10 bases, with 18 bases between them. The CDR3 is 15 residues long. Germline V CDR1 and CDR2: LGHDT, YNNKEL (reference sequence).

What was sequenced was PBMCs or T cells enriched from blood (not recorded which). This sequence was found in a woman aged 25 to 39 who had recovered from COVID-19. The chain links TRBV3-1 (or the pseudogene TRBV3-2) to TRBJ1-6, with a weak D call TRBD1 (6 bases). The chain's CDR3 is CASSSDRDKSSPLHF. For the CDR3, the DNA is TGTGCCAGCAGCAGCGACCGGGACAAATCATCACCCCTCCACTTT.